This T cell receptor beta chain emerged from a study of blood T cells in healthy people across ages (dated by TCRdb to the mid-2010s). With regard to the full study: In model experiments, template switching captured about one uniquely barcoded TCR beta cDNA molecule for every two T cells. Four age groups were formed from the donors: young (average approximately 16 years), middle-aged (approximately 40), aged (roughly 56) and long-lived (roughly 81). Using the same blood draw, the study looked at two additional independent replicas of 1 million unique cDNA reads for two donors, one aged 18 to 29 and the other aged 80 or older. Using deep sequencing normalized with unique cDNA molecular identifiers, the study measured how TCR beta repertoire diversity changes with age. Donors of different ages were randomly distributed across sequencing lanes to avoid experimental bias. What the authors observed across the whole study: A strong correlation was found between observed TCR beta diversity and the percentage of naive T cells measured by flow cytometry. Observed TCR beta diversity per million T cells fell roughly linearly with age, and a significant reduction was already apparent by age roughly 40. Because donor CMV infection status was unknown, age-related changes in expanded clonotypes were potentially confounded. Compared with the aged group, the long-lived group had more naive CD4+ T cells, fewer expanded clones and increased TCR diversity, a pattern suggesting age selection. Because profiling used bulk unsorted PBMCs, naive and antigen-experienced compartments could not be compared conclusively. Estimates of total diversity based on one million sequenced T cells were considered lower bounds and underestimates.

The receptor library was made with 5' RACE. Sequencing was performed on an Illumina HiSeq 2500. A second roughly 7 to 11 cycle PCR used a sample-barcoded 5' primer and a J-beta primer mix. A template-switch 5' adaptor carrying 12 random nucleotides introduced a unique molecular identifier onto each TCR beta cDNA molecule. At least 2.5 million CDR3-containing paired-end reads were obtained from each sample. First-strand cDNA was synthesized from all RNA with the Mint cDNA synthesis kit, primed by a TRBC-specific oligonucleotide. After uracil-DNA glycosylase treatment, a first 18-cycle PCR used universal primers M1SS and BC2_uni_R on all cDNA. On the authors' methods: Each sample was normalized by randomly selecting 1 million high-quality reads, each carrying a distinct molecular identifier. Reads sharing molecular identifiers were discarded rather than binned into consensus sequences. MiTCR, with a Q25 quality threshold and the strictest error-elimination algorithm, was used for CDR3 identification, clonotype clustering and error correction. A nonparametric unseen species model with Euler transformation was used to estimate a lower bound on total TCR beta diversity. The public reads were reprocessed in TCRdb via fastp at Q25 and MiXCR, keeping in-frame beta chains. Duplicate CDR3 protein sequences are folded into a single record with the most common DNA and genes. The V and J calls were determined by TCRdb, not by the authors. A total of about 900,000 distinct CDR3 sequences appear in this sample, 55% to 65% of them only once. Of the sample, 28% is held by the ten largest clones.

The count of this clonotype is one. Its antigen remains unidentified. Germline and junction disagree at one end, which may indicate a read error. The germline V gene provides CDR1 SGDLS and CDR2 YYNGEE. Including the terminal cysteine and phenylalanine, the CDR3 comprises 13 residues. Of all the DNA, just the CDR3 is kept, 39 bases in frame from base 1. The donors were roughly 39 Caucasian individuals from Russia, aged roughly 6 to 95 years, who were systemically healthy. Each donor gave 9 to 10 milliliters of peripheral blood, collected into EDTA-treated Vacutainer tubes. PBMCs were isolated by Ficoll-Paque density-gradient centrifugation, with at least 6 million obtained per sample. Total RNA was extracted from PBMCs with Trizol reagent, with at least 6 micrograms obtained per sample. Naive CD45RAhigh/CD27high T cell percentages were measured by flow cytometry on a PBMC aliquot from every donor.

The material sequenced was blood. The V gene is TRBV9 and the J gene is TRBJ1-2; TRBD1 might be the D gene, on 5 matching bases. The TCR comes from a young man in good health. Read as DNA, the sequence is TGTACCAGCAGCGCGGGGCCTAACTATGGCTACACCTTC. This sequence encodes CTSSAGPNYGYTF.